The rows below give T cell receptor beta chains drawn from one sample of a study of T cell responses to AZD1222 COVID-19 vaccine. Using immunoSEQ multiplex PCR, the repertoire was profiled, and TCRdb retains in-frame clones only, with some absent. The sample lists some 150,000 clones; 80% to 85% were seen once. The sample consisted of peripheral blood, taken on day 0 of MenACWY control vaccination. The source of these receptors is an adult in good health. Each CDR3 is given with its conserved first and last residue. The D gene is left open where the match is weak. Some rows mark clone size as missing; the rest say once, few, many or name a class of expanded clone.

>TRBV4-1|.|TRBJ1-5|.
CASSQANIPTRNNQPQHF
TGCGCCAGCAGCCAAGCCAATATCCCCACAAGAAACAATCAGCCCCAGCATTTT
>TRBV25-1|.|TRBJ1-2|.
CASVAGGNYGYTF
TGTGCCAGCGTGGCCGGGGGGAACTATGGCTACACCTTC
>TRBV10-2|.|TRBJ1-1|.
CAGRGTEAFF
TGCGCCGGCCGTGGCACTGAAGCTTTCTTT
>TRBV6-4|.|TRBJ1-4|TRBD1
CASSPGQINEKLFF
TGTGCCAGCAGTCCGGGACAGATTAATGAAAAACTGTTTTTT
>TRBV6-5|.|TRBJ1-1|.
CASSYSAALAFF
TGTGCCAGCAGTTACTCGGCAGCATTAGCTTTCTTT
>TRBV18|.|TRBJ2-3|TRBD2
CASSLGTSGGPPPRDTQYF
TGTGCCAGCTCACTAGGGACTAGCGGGGGGCCTCCCCCCCGCGATACGCAGTATTTT
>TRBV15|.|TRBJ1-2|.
CATSRPPDYGYTF
TGTGCCACCAGCAGGCCCCCAGACTATGGCTACACCTTC
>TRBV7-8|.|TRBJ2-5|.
CASSLAEGKETQYF
TGTGCCAGCAGCTTAGCGGAGGGGAAAGAGACCCAGTACTTC
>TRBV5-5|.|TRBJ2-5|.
CASSLELGYQETQYF
TGTGCCAGCAGCTTGGAGCTGGGGTACCAAGAGACCCAGTACTTC
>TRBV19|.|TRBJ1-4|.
CASTGTYEKLFF
TGTGCCAGTACCGGGACGTATGAAAAACTGTTTTTT
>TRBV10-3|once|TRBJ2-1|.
CAISEFSPSAGSGTEQFF
TGTGCCATCAGTGAGTTCTCGCCCTCCGCAGGGTCGGGCACTGAGCAGTTCTTC
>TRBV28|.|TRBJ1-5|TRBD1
CATLDREPSYNQPQHF
TGTGCCACCCTCGACAGGGAACCCAGTTATAATCAGCCCCAGCATTTT
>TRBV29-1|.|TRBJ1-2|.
CSVVAGAGYTF
TGCAGCGTTGTGGCCGGGGCCGGCTACACCTTC
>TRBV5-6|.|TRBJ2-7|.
CASSLSPYEQYF
TGTGCCAGCAGCTTGTCCCCGTACGAGCAGTACTTC
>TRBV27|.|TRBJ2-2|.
CASSLGSANTGELFF
TGTGCCAGCAGTTTGGGCAGTGCGAACACCGGGGAGCTGTTTTTT
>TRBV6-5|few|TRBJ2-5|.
CASSYALGSQETQYF
TGTGCCAGCAGTTACGCTTTGGGTTCTCAAGAGACCCAGTACTTC
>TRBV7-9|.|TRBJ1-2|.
CASSLDQPFYGYTF
TGTGCCAGCAGCTTAGATCAGCCCTTCTATGGCTACACCTTC
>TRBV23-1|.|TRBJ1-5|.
CASSQHLRKGPINQPQHF
TGCGCCAGCAGTCAACATTTAAGGAAAGGACCGATTAATCAGCCCCAGCATTTT
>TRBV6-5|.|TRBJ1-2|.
CASSYGPYNYGYTF
TGTGCCAGCAGCTACGGACCCTACAACTATGGCTACACCTTC
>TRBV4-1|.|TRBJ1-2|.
CASSQDLADIYGYTF
TGCGCCAGCAGCCAGGATTTGGCCGACATCTATGGCTACACCTTC
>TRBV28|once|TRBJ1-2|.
CASHRGGHYGYTF
TGTGCCAGCCATCGAGGGGGGCACTATGGCTACACCTTC
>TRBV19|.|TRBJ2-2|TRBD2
CASCSGLAGAGGELFF
TGTGCCAGTTGCTCGGGACTAGCGGGGGCTGGCGGGGAGCTGTTTTTT
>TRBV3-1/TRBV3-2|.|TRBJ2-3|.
CASSQDSAGAGDTQYF
TGTGCCAGCAGCCAAGATTCGGCGGGGGCCGGGGATACGCAGTATTTT
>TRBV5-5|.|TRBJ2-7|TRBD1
CASSLAGGQGYEQYF
TGTGCCAGCAGCTTGGCCGGGGGACAGGGTTACGAGCAGTACTTC
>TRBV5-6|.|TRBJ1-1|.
CASSLFVDRQNTEAFF
TGTGCCAGCAGCTTGTTTGTTGACAGGCAGAACACTGAAGCTTTCTTT
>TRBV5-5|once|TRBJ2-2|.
CASSLAGGNTGELFF
TGTGCCAGCAGCTTGGCCGGGGGAAACACCGGGGAGCTGTTTTTT
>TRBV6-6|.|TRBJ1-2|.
CASSYSRDYGYTF
TGTGCCAGCAGTTACTCGAGGGACTATGGCTACACCTTC
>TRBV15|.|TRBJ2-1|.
CATSRDPLTGHEQFF
TGTGCCACCAGCAGAGATCCCCTGACGGGGCATGAGCAGTTCTTC
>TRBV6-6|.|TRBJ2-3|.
CASSVTGGGTDTQYF
TGTGCCAGCAGTGTCACAGGTGGTGGCACAGATACGCAGTATTTT
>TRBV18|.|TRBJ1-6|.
CASSRDKVNSPLHF
TGTGCCAGCTCACGGGACAAGGTCAATTCACCCCTCCACTTT
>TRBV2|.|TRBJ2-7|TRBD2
CASSDGGVYEQYF
TGTGCCAGCAGTGATGGGGGGGTCTACGAGCAGTACTTC
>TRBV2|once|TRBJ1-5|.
CASSRWEQPQHF
TGTGCCAGCAGTCGGTGGGAGCAGCCCCAGCATTTT
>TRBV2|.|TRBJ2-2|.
CASSPTSTGELFF
TGTGCCAGCAGTCCGACTAGCACCGGGGAGCTGTTTTTT
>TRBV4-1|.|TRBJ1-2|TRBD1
CASSQPWDRDFNGYTF
TGCGCCAGCAGCCAGCCTTGGGACAGGGACTTCAATGGCTACACCTTC
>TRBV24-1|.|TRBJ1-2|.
CATSDSDSSNYGYTF
TGTGCCACCAGTGATTCGGACAGCTCTAACTATGGCTACACCTTC
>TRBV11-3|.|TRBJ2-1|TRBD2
CASSSGLAAQEQFF
TGTGCCAGCAGCTCCGGACTAGCGGCCCAAGAGCAGTTCTTC